The 17 T cell receptor beta chains listed next were all sequenced from one sample in a study of blood T cells in healthy people across ages. It was with a sample-barcoded 5' primer and a J-beta primer mix that a second PCR of about 6 to 11 cycles was run. In TCRdb, the 5' RACE reads were re-called with MiXCR into one record per CDR3 protein. The table lists over 950,000 distinct CDR3 sequences, just over 50% of them singletons. Material: blood. Source of these receptors: a woman aged 60-70 years in good health.

The chain has TRBV11-1 and TRBJ2-1; 10 bases map to TRBD1. The DNA end favors TRBJ2-7, so the J call may be wrong. This CDR3 spans 16 amino acids. From germline, CDR1 is SGHAT and CDR2 FQDESV (reference sequence). The CDR3 nucleotides are TGTGCCAGCAGCACAGACAGGGGGCCCTCCTACAATGAGCAGTACTTC. Encoded protein: CASSTDRGPSYNEQYF.

This chain joins TRBV10-3 and TRBJ2-7, with a weak D call TRBD2 (5 bases). V dropped 4 bases and J dropped 1 base, with 11 bases sitting between them. CDR1 ENHRY and CDR2 SYGVKD come from the germline V gene. The CDR3 covers 14 residues. This CDR3 reads CAISVEAISYEQYF. DNA for the CDR3: TGTGCCATCAGTGTGGAGGCTATTTCCTACGAGCAGTACTTC.

This clonotype was counted once. This sequence joins TRBV5-1 and TRBJ2-5; tentative D call: TRBD1 (5 bases). Germline V gene lookup returns CDR1 SGHRS and CDR2 YFSETQ. This CDR3 region has 16 residues. Trimming stripped 1 base from V and 0 bases from J, with 13 bases between. In DNA form, the CDR3 reads TGCGCCAGCAGCTTGCAGGGATATGGGTACCAAGAGACCCAGTACTTC. It codes for CASSLQGYGYQETQYF.

The chain uses TRBV7-8 and TRBJ2-5; 7 bases line up with TRBD1. CDR3 size: 15 residues. V dropped 5 bases and J dropped 3; count of bases not matched to a gene: 9. Germline CDR1 reads SGHVS; CDR2 reads FQNEAQ. CDR3 amino acids: CASSLTGAGEETQYF. The CDR3 DNA reads TGTGCCAGCAGCCTAACAGGGGCAGGAGAAGAGACCCAGTACTTC.

The chain employs TRBV3-1 and TRBJ2-1, with TRBD2 matching 12 bases. J was trimmed by 5 bases and V by 4 bases; bases with no gene match: 6. CDR3 size: 16 residues. CDR1 is LGHDT, CDR2 YNNKEL, per germline (reference sequence). CDR3 sequence (DNA): TGTGCCAGCAGCCTCCCAGGACTAGCGGGAAACAATGAGCAGTTCTTC. Translating gives CASSLPGLAGNNEQFF.

This rearrangement joins TRBV18 to TRBJ1-5; D is perhaps TRBD1 (6 bases). Trimming took off 5 bases at V and 6 bases at J, with 14 bases between the two ends. Germline V gene sequence: CDR1 KGHSH, CDR2 LQKENI. The CDR3 has 14 residues. CDR3 residues: CASSSGNRAQPQHF. CDR3 sequence (DNA): TGTGCCAGCTCATCGGGCAACAGGGCTCAGCCCCAGCATTTT. The full variable domain, completed using reference TRBV18 and TRBJ1-5, is NAGVMQNPRHLVRRRGQEARLRCSPMKGHSHVYWYRQLPEEGLKFMVYLQKENIIDESGMPKERFSAEFPKEGPSILRIQQVVRGDSAAYFCASSSGNRAQPQHFGDGTRLSIL.

This clonotype appeared a few times. This chain connects TRBV11-2 to TRBJ1-2; D is uncertain. This CDR3 region has 15 residues. V was pared by 7 bases and J by 4 bases, with 19 bases between. Germline CDR1 SGHAT, CDR2 FQNNGV. In DNA form, the CDR3 reads TGTGCCAGCACCCTAGGTTTCAAAGACTTCTATGGCTACACCTTC. Translated, it gives CASTLGFKDFYGYTF.

In this sample, this clonotype turned up a few times. The chain has TRBV5-1 and TRBJ2-1; 7 bases line up with TRBD2. This CDR3 spans 14 amino acids. Trimming took 5 bases from V and 1 from J; bases not matched to a gene: 3. Per the germline V gene, CDR1 is SGHRS and CDR2 is YFSETQ. The CDR3 nucleotides read TGCGCCAGCAGTAGCGGGCCTTCCTACAATGAGCAGTTCTTC. It codes for CASSSGPSYNEQFF.

The chain is built from TRBV20-1 and TRBJ1-1; no definite D call. The length of the CDR3 is 12 residues. CDR1 and CDR2 from the germline V gene are DFQATT and SNEGSKA (reference sequence). V shed 6 bases and J shed 6 bases, with 14 bases lying between them. In nucleotides, the CDR3 is TGCAGTGCCAAAGACCAATTGGCTGAAGCTTTCTTT. Translation gives CSAKDQLAEAFF.

CDR3 residues: CASTRSGAEETQYF. The CDR3 nucleotides read TGCGCCAGCACCCGTAGCGGCGCCGAAGAGACCCAGTACTTC. The rearrangement joins TRBV5-1 to TRBJ2-5; maybe TRBD2 (6 bases). CDR3 length equals 14 residues. The germline V gene encodes CDR1 SGHRS and CDR2 YFSETQ. Deletions cut 6 bases from V and 3 bases from J, with 15 bases between.

This chain connects TRBV25-1 to TRBJ2-5; maybe TRBD1 (6 bases). V was pared by 4 bases and J by 0 bases, with 9 bases between. CDR1 is MGHDK, CDR2 SYGVNS, per germline. This CDR3 is 14 amino acids long. The CDR3 region has the DNA TGTGCCAGCAGTGCCTGGGACAACCAAGAGACCCAGTACTTC. Translated, it gives CASSAWDNQETQYF.

V is TRBV28 and J is TRBJ2-2; no clear D gene. The germline V and J ends were trimmed by 0 bases and 5 bases, with 13 bases remaining between them. Germline assignment: CDR1 MDHEN and CDR2 SYDVKM. The CDR3 totals 16 residues. The CDR3 loop reads CASSLWGGVATGELFF. DNA for the CDR3: TGTGCCAGCAGTTTATGGGGCGGAGTGGCGACCGGGGAGCTGTTTTTT.

The DNA of the CDR3 is TGCAGTGCCGAGGAGCAGGTCTATCAGCCCCAGCATTTT. Translation: CSAEEQVYQPQHF. This sequence joins TRBV20-1 and TRBJ1-5, with no clear D. Trimming cost V 6 bases and J 5 bases, with 14 bases left between them. CDR3 length: 13 residues. The germline gives CDR1 DFQATT, CDR2 SNEGSKA (reference sequence).

This sequence joins TRBV28 and TRBJ1-1; D gene uncertain. V was clipped by 3 bases and J by 4 bases, with 9 bases between them. Germline CDR1 and CDR2: MDHEN and SYDVKM. This CDR3 region has 13 residues. The CDR3, as DNA: TGTGCCAGCAGTTTGCCCCCCATCACTGAAGCTTTCTTT. It specifies CASSLPPITEAFF.

The chain recombines TRBV7-9 with TRBJ2-4, with D hard to call. The closer fit of TRBJ2-7 to the DNA end suggests the J call may be wrong. The V gene's germline CDR1 is SEHNR and CDR2 FQNEAQ (reference sequence). The CDR3 has 14 residues. CDR3 bases: TGTGCCAGCAGCTTTGCCCCCAAAGCGTACGAGCAGTACTTC. Translated, it gives CASSFAPKAYEQYF.

The genes are TRBV7-9 and TRBJ2-3; 11 positions match TRBD2. With 1 base clipped from V and 2 bases from J, the junction kept 5 bases outside the gene matches. Germline V gene data show CDR1 as SEHNR and CDR2 as FQNEAQ (reference sequence). The CDR3 length is 17 residues. DNA for the CDR3: TGTGCCAGCAGCTTAGGCACTAGCGGGAGCGACACAGATACGCAGTATTTT. Its translation is CASSLGTSGSDTDTQYF.

This clonotype was detected a few times. This chain links TRBV12-3 or TRBV12-4 with TRBJ1-5; D is unresolved. The ends were cut back, 0 bases at V and 0 bases at J, with 9 bases in the middle. This CDR3 region has 16 residues. In DNA, the CDR3 is TGTGCCAGCAGTTTAGCTAGAGGTGGTAGCAATCAGCCCCAGCATTTT. It yields the protein CASSLARGGSNQPQHF.